Shown below are 18 T cell receptor beta chains from a single sample sequenced in a study of T-cell memory formation after mild COVID-19. TCRdb reanalysed the 5' RACE reads using MiXCR and keeps one entry per CDR3 protein. This sample has some 68,000 distinct CDR3 sequences, with over 15% found just once. The sequencing input was PBMCs or a T cell subset sorted from them (not recorded which). The receptors shown here come from an adult woman who had mild COVID-19 (a few samples of this study predate the infection). Cell type and time point are not known.

The rearrangement uses TRBV7-6 and TRBJ2-3; 10 bases match TRBD2. The germline CDR1 and CDR2 sequences are SGHVS and FNYEAQ. After removal of 4 bases from V and 2 bases from J, the junction contained 3 bases not matched to a gene. The CDR3 extends over 15 amino acids. The CDR3 loop reads CASSSSGGPTDTQYF. DNA for the CDR3: TGTGCCAGCAGCTCTAGCGGGGGACCCACAGATACGCAGTATTTT.

The CDR3 is CSARGLADYYEQYF. CDR3 DNA sequence: TGCAGTGCGAGGGGACTAGCGGATTACTACGAGCAGTACTTC. V and J are TRBV20-1 and TRBJ2-7, with TRBD2 matching over 11 bases. Trimming removed 6 bases from V and 3 bases from J; junction bases left unmatched: 7. The CDR3 consists of 14 residues. CDR1 is DFQATT, CDR2 SNEGSKA, per germline (reference sequence).

The chain joins TRBV15 to TRBJ2-3; D is unresolved. Per germline, CDR1 LNHNV and CDR2 YYDKDF (reference sequence). This CDR3 comprises 13 residues. The ends were cut back, 0 bases at V and 6 bases at J, with 7 bases in the middle. CDR3 residues: CATSRDLRDTQYF. The CDR3 bases are TGTGCCACCAGCAGAGATCTAAGGGATACGCAGTATTTT.

Only a few counts were recorded for this clonotype. The V gene is TRBV6-2 or TRBV6-3, the J gene TRBJ2-1; the D is unclear. The V gene's germline CDR1 is MNHEY and CDR2 SVGEGT. V lost 1 base and J lost 15, with 16 bases in between. This CDR3 comprises 13 residues. The CDR3 sequence is CASSYWRGQGLFF. The CDR3 coding sequence is TGTGCCAGCAGTTACTGGCGCGGCCAAGGTCTGTTCTTC.

The J gene is TRBJ2-3, the V gene TRBV6-5; D is perhaps TRBD2 (5 bases). The V gene's germline CDR1 is MNHEY and CDR2 SVGAGI. There are 14 residues in the CDR3. V lost 2 bases to trimming and J lost 4 bases, with 10 bases between them. The CDR3 protein is CASSYEGQADTQYF. The CDR3, as DNA: TGTGCCAGCAGTTACGAGGGCCAGGCAGATACGCAGTATTTT.

The chain has TRBV27 and TRBJ1-2, with D uncertain. Germline lookup yields CDR1 MNHEY and CDR2 SMNVEV (reference sequence). Trimming stripped 3 bases from V and 0 bases from J, with 5 bases between. The CDR3 covers 13 residues. DNA for the CDR3: TGTGCCAGCAGTTTTGGTGCTAACTATGGCTACACCTTC. Amino acids: CASSFGANYGYTF.

The gene calls are TRBV7-2 and TRBJ2-3, with TRBD2 identical over 10 bases. Germline CDR1 and CDR2: SGHTA and FQGNSA. The CDR3 spans 16 residues. The trim removed 5 bases at V and 0 bases at J, leaving 5 bases unmatched. Written as DNA, the CDR3 is TGTGCCAGCAGCAAAGGGACTAGCGTTAGCACAGATACGCAGTATTTT. Amino acid sequence: CASSKGTSVSTDTQYF.

This clonotype has a handful of counts. The V call is TRBV12-3 or TRBV12-4, the J call TRBJ2-6; no clear D gene. Trimming pared 2 bases from V and 2 bases from J, leaving 16 bases between. The CDR3 covers 18 residues. The CDR3 spells CASSLFPMTRTGANVLTF. In nucleotides, the CDR3 is TGTGCCAGCAGTTTATTCCCGATGACGAGGACTGGGGCCAACGTCCTGACTTTC.

This clonotype was seen a few times. V usage is TRBV7-9 and J usage is TRBJ2-3; D ambiguous. Trimming took off 5 bases at V and 5 bases at J, with 11 bases between the two ends. The V gene's germline CDR1 is SEHNR and CDR2 FQNEAQ (reference sequence). The CDR3 covers 13 residues. CDR3 DNA sequence: TGTGCCAGCAGCCCCCCCGAGGAAGATACGCAGTATTTT. Translating gives CASSPPEEDTQYF.

The genes are TRBV3-1 and TRBJ2-7; 8 bases align to TRBD2. Germline CDR1 LGHDT, CDR2 YNNKEL (reference sequence). CDR3 length: 16 residues. The ends lost 4 bases at V and 3 bases at J; junction bases unmatched: 11. CDR3 region: CASSRNNERGIYEQYF. CDR3 DNA sequence: TGTGCCAGCAGCCGCAATAACGAGCGGGGGATCTACGAGCAGTACTTC.

This clonotype was seen more than once but under ten times. The V call is TRBV7-9, the J call TRBJ1-2, with TRBD1 as a possible D gene (5 bases). V dropped 6 bases and J dropped 7 bases, with 18 bases sitting between them. Germline CDR1 and CDR2: SEHNR and FQNEAQ (reference sequence). This CDR3 spans 14 amino acids. The CDR3 DNA reads TGTGCCAGCAGTGCAGGGAGAGGGCGCCTTGGCTACACCTTC. The encoded protein is CASSAGRGRLGYTF.

This clonotype was detected only a few times. The rearrangement uses TRBV4-3 and TRBJ2-5, with D unresolved. V was pared by 0 bases and J by 5 bases, with 13 bases between. This CDR3 has 15 amino acids. CDR1 is LGHNA, CDR2 YSLEER, per germline. The CDR3 sequence: CASSQDLETPETQYF. In DNA form, the CDR3 reads TGCGCCAGCAGCCAAGATCTGGAGACGCCGGAGACCCAGTACTTC.

This chain uses TRBV3-1 with TRBJ2-3, with D perhaps TRBD2 (6 bases). Germline V gene lookup returns CDR1 LGHDT and CDR2 YNNKEL (reference sequence). The CDR3 is 15 residues long. Deletions cut 0 bases from V and 11 bases from J, with 18 bases between. Here the CDR3 DNA reads TGTGCCAGCAGCCAAGATATGGGGGAGGTACCATTGCAGTATTTT. Residues: CASSQDMGEVPLQYF.

The chain links TRBV4-1 to TRBJ2-2; 7 nucleotides agree with TRBD2. The CDR3 spans 15 residues. V was pared by 4 bases and J by 1 base, with 3 bases of the junction left unmatched. Germline V gene lookup returns CDR1 MGHRA and CDR2 YSYEKL. The CDR3 loop is CASSPREGNTGELFF. CDR3 sequence (DNA): TGCGCCAGCAGCCCCAGGGAGGGGAACACCGGGGAGCTGTTTTTT.

This clonotype appeared a few times. CDR3 nucleotides: TGTGCCAGCAGTCAAAGTGGACAGGGGAGAAGCAATCAGCCCCAGCATTTT. Its protein is CASSQSGQGRSNQPQHF. The chain recombines TRBV12-3 or TRBV12-4 with TRBJ1-5; TRBD1 aligns across 9 bases. The CDR3 loop spans 17 amino acids. J gave up 1 base and V 5 bases, and 9 bases lay outside the gene matches.

The rearrangement joins TRBV14 to TRBJ2-1, with D perhaps assigned TRBD1 or TRBD2 (5 bases each). The CDR3 loop spans 14 amino acids. Germline CDR1 is SGHDN and CDR2 is FVKESK. Deletions cut 0 bases from V and 5 bases from J, with 8 bases between. This CDR3 reads CASSQETADNEQFF. The CDR3 bases are TGTGCCAGCAGCCAAGAGACAGCGGACAATGAGCAGTTCTTC. Combining the CDR3 with reference TRBV14 and TRBJ2-1 gives the whole variable domain EAGVTQFPSHSVIEKGQTVTLRCDPISGHDNLYWYRRVMGKEIKFLLHFVKESKQDESGMPNNRFLAERTGGTYSTLKVQPAELEDSGVYFCASSQETADNEQFFGPGTRLTVL.

This clonotype was detected many times. The chain has TRBV7-9 and TRBJ2-1, with TRBD2 identical over 13 bases. Unmatched junction bases numbered 10, after V lost 5 bases and J lost 9 bases. This CDR3 comprises 16 residues. Germline-derived CDR1 and CDR2 are SEHNR and FQNEAQ (reference sequence). The CDR3 spells CASSPRTSGGGVEQFF. The CDR3 DNA follows: TGTGCCAGCAGCCCTAGGACTAGCGGGGGCGGCGTTGAGCAGTTCTTC.

This clonotype is labeled large. This chain connects TRBV5-1 to TRBJ2-1; unclear D gene. The germline V and J ends were trimmed by 1 base and 2 bases, with 16 bases remaining between them. The CDR3 length is 17 residues. Germline CDR1 and CDR2: SGHRS and YFSETQ. The CDR3 sequence: CASSLSPLGGPYNEQFF. The CDR3, as DNA: TGCGCCAGCAGCTTGTCCCCCCTGGGCGGCCCCTACAATGAGCAGTTCTTC.